What follows describes a single TCR beta chain. Its antigen is unknown. These data come from a study of cytomegalovirus exposure and HLA in healthy donors. Study-level points and caveats: Confirmation was obtained in vitro that a few CMV-associated chains are specific for CMV antigens.

J lost 1 base, V lost 5 bases, and 6 bases had no gene match. The CDR3 sequence is 14 residues long. The V gene's germline CDR1 is SQVTM and CDR2 ANQGSEA. 13 Jbeta primers and 60 Vbeta primers were used for the PCR. Generated by immunoSEQ multiplex PCR, the TCRdb table keeps only in-frame clones and is missing some. This listing includes around 75,000 clones. The V gene is TRBV29-1, the J gene TRBJ1-1; 8 bases agree with TRBD1. The sequencing input was PBMCs. This clonotype was sampled from a woman in her sixties or seventies in good health and CMV-seronegative. CDR3 in DNA: TGCAGCGTTTGTAGACAGGGGCCGAACACTGAAGCTTTCTTT. This gives the protein CSVCRQGPNTEAFF.